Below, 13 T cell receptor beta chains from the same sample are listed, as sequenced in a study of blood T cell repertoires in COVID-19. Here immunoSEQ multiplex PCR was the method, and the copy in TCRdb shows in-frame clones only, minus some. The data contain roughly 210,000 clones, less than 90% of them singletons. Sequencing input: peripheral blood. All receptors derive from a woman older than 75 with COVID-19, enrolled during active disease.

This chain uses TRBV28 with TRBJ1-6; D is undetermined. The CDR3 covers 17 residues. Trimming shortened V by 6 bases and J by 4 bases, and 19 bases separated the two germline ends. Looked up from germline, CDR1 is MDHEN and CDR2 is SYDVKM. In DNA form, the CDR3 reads TGTGCCAGCAGGGTGGGTGGCATAACAGATTATAATTCACCCCTCCACTTT. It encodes CASRVGGITDYNSPLHF.

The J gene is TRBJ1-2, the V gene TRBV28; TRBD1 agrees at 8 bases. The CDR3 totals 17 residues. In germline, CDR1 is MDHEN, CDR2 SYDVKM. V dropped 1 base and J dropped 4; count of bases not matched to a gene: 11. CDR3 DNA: TGTGCCAGCAGTTTATACTCGCTCGGGACAGGAAGCTATGGCTACACCTTC. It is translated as CASSLYSLGTGSYGYTF.

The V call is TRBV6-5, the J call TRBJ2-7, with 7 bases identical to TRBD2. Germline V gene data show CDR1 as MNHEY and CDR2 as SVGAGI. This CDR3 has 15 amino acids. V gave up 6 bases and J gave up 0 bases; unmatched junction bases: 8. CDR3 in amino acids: CASRMGGASSYEQYF. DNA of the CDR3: TGTGCCAGCAGGATGGGAGGGGCCAGCTCCTACGAGCAGTACTTC.

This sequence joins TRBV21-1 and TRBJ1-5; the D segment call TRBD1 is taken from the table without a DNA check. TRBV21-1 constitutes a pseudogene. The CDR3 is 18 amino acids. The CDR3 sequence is CASSSLDGNRDSYQPQHF. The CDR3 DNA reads TGTGCCAGCAGCAGCCTGGACGGGAACCGGGACAGCTATCAGCCCCAGCATTTT.

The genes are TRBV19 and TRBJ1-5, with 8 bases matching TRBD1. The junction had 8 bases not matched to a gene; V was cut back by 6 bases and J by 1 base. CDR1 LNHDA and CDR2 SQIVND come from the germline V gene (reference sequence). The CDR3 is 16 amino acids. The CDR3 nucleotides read TGTGCCAGTAGCTCTACCGGGACAGGCAGCAATCAGCCCCAGCATTTT. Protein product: CASSSTGTGSNQPQHF.

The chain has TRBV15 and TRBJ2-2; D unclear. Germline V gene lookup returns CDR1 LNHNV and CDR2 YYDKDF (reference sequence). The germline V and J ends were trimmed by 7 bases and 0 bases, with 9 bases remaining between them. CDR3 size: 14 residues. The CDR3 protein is CATKVAPNTGELFF. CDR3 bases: TGTGCCACCAAAGTGGCCCCGAACACCGGGGAGCTGTTTTTT.

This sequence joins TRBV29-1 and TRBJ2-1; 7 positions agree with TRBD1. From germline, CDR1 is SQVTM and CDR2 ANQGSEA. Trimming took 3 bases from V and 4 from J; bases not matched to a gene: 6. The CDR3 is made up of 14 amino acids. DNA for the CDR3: TGCAGCGTTGAGACCTGGGACAGATACAATGAGCAGTTCTTC. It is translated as CSVETWDRYNEQFF.

CDR3 bases: TGTGCCAGCAGTCTACAGGGCCGAGGTACTGAAGCTTTCTTT. Its translation is CASSLQGRGTEAFF. This chain connects TRBV25-1 to TRBJ1-1, with D perhaps matching TRBD1 (6 bases). Trimming shortened V by 5 bases and J by 5 bases, and 15 bases separated the two germline ends. The V gene's germline CDR1 is MGHDK and CDR2 SYGVNS. The CDR3 runs to 14 residues.

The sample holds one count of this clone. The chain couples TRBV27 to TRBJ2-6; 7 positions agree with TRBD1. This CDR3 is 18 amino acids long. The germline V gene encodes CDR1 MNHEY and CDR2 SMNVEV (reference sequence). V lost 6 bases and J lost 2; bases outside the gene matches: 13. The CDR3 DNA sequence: TGTGCCAGCAGACATACCGGGACAGCTTTCCCTGGGGCCAACGTCCTGACTTTC. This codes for CASRHTGTAFPGANVLTF.

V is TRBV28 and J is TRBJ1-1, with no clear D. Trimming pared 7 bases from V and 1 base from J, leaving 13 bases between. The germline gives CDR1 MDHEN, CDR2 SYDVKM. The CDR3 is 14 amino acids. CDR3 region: CASTDYGKNTEAFF. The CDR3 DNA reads TGTGCCAGCACCGACTACGGGAAGAACACTGAAGCTTTCTTT.

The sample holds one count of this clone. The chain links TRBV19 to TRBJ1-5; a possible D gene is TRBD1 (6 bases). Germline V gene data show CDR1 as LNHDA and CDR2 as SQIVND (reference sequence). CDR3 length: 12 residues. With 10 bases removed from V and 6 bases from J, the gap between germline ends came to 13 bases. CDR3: CATGGQGQPQHF. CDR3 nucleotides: TGTGCCACCGGGGGGCAGGGTCAGCCCCAGCATTTT.

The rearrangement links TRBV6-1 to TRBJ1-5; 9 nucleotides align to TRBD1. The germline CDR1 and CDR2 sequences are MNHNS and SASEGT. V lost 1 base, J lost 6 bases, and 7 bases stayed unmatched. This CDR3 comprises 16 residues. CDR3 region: CASSEDLGQGGQPQHF. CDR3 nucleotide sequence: TGTGCCAGCAGTGAAGATTTGGGACAGGGTGGTCAGCCCCAGCATTTT.

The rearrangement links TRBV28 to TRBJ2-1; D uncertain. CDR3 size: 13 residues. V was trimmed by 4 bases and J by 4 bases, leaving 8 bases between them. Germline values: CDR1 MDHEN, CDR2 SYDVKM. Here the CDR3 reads CASSSLSYNEQFF. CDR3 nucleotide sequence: TGTGCCAGCAGTTCCTTGTCTTACAATGAGCAGTTCTTC.